This T cell receptor beta chain was profiled in a study of patients and donors after allogeneic stem cell transplantation. Germline V gene data show CDR1 as SQVTM and CDR2 as ANQGSEA. The CDR3 sequence is 14 residues long. The ends lost 7 bases at V and 5 bases at J; junction bases unmatched: 12. TCRdb used MiXCR to reprocess the RT-PCR reads, holding one entry per CDR3 protein. Of about 960,000 distinct CDR3 sequences listed, roughly 18% are singletons. The clonotype comes from a human donor who was either an allogeneic HSCT recipient or a stem cell or donor lymphocyte infusion donor (not recorded which). It is not recorded whose cells these are; they may come from a transplant donor. The sequencing input was blood, either unsorted or a sorted T cell fraction (not recorded which). The chain joins TRBV29-1 to TRBJ2-5; 8 nucleotides line up with TRBD1. The CDR3 DNA reads as TGCAGCGCCCGCCCCAGGGGGCAGGGGGAGACCCAGTACTTC. As protein: CSARPRGQGETQYF.